A single sample is the source of the 23 T cell receptor beta chains below, sequenced in a study of shared clonotypes between healthy human individuals. Method: immunoSEQ multiplex PCR; TCRdb's copy keeps in-frame clones and lacks some. This sample has millions of clones; 95% occur once, and the top ten carry roughly 0.13%. Sequenced input: naive CD4+ T cells sorted from blood. Subset meaning: CD45RA+ positively selected. The source is a young man in good health.

This clone showed up just a few times. Different DNA sequences within this sample yield the same CDR3. The chain uses TRBV18 and TRBJ1-1; unclear D gene. The CDR3 sequence is 13 residues long. The V end was cut by 1 base, the J end by 1 base, with 4 bases between. Germline V gene lookup returns CDR1 KGHSH and CDR2 LQKENI. CDR3 DNA: TGTGCCAGCTCACCACGGCAGAACACTGAAGCTTTCTTT. Protein: CASSPRQNTEAFF.

The chain couples TRBV5-4 to TRBJ2-5, with 11 bases that match TRBD2. The trim removed 2 bases at V and 4 bases at J, leaving 13 bases unmatched. The CDR3 length is 18 residues. Germline CDR1 is SGHNT and CDR2 is YYREEE (reference sequence). This chain's CDR3 is CASSLGKASGRWGETQYF. CDR3 bases: TGTGCCAGCAGCTTAGGGAAGGCTAGCGGGAGGTGGGGAGAGACCCAGTACTTC.

The chain recombines TRBV5-6 with TRBJ2-2, with 9 positions matching TRBD1. This CDR3 has 15 residues. Per germline, CDR1 SGHDT and CDR2 YYEEEE. J gave up 1 base and V 4 bases, and 2 bases lay outside the gene matches. CDR3 sequence: CASSEGQGNTGELFF. Here the CDR3 DNA reads TGTGCCAGCAGCGAGGGACAGGGGAACACCGGGGAGCTGTTTTTT.

J is TRBJ2-7 and V is TRBV7-2; 8 bases line up with TRBD1. The length of the CDR3 is 13 residues. Germline V gene sequence: CDR1 SGHTA, CDR2 FQGNSA. Unmatched junction bases numbered 7, after V lost 6 bases and J lost 6 bases. The CDR3 nucleotides are TGTGCCAGCAGACCGACAGGGGCGGGCGAGCAGTACTTC. Protein sequence: CASRPTGAGEQYF.

About this clone itself: The same CDR3 arises from other DNA sequences in this sample as well. CDR3 amino acids: CASSVGGSYNEQFF. For the CDR3, the DNA is TGTGCCAGCAGCGTAGGGGGTTCTTACAATGAGCAGTTCTTC. V usage is TRBV9 and J usage is TRBJ2-1; D gene unclear. CDR1 SGDLS and CDR2 YYNGEE come from the germline V gene. The CDR3 loop spans 14 amino acids. Trimming removed 0 bases from V and 4 bases from J, with 8 bases in between.

V is TRBV18 and J is TRBJ2-3; possibly TRBD1 for D (5 bases). The germline V gene encodes CDR1 KGHSH and CDR2 LQKENI. V was shortened by 4 bases and J by 0 bases, with 11 bases between the two germline ends. The CDR3 has 15 amino acids. The CDR3 sequence is CASSLTVSSTDTQYF. In DNA form, the CDR3 reads TGTGCCAGCTCACTGACAGTTTCTAGCACAGATACGCAGTATTTT.

The chain carries TRBV6-5 and TRBJ1-3; TRBD1 aligns across 7 bases. This CDR3 spans 14 amino acids. With 6 bases clipped from V and 11 bases from J, the junction kept 13 bases outside the gene matches. In germline, CDR1 is MNHEY, CDR2 SVGAGI. For the CDR3, the DNA is TGTGCCAGCAGGCCCACCCACAGGGGAGAGCCCATATATTTT. Its translation is CASRPTHRGEPIYF.

The J gene is TRBJ2-2, the V gene TRBV6-5; weak D call: TRBD2 (6 bases). With 4 bases removed from V and 1 base from J, the gap between germline ends came to 13 bases. This CDR3 is built from 16 residues. Per the germline V gene, CDR1 is MNHEY and CDR2 is SVGAGI. The CDR3: CASSSLGGMNTGELFF. For the CDR3, the DNA is TGTGCCAGCAGTTCTCTTGGAGGGATGAACACCGGGGAGCTGTTTTTT.

This chain uses TRBV9 with TRBJ2-2; D remains ambiguous. The CDR3 has 16 residues. Germline V lookup: CDR1 SGDLS, CDR2 YYNGEE. The ends were cut back, 3 bases at V and 6 bases at J, with 18 bases in the middle. This CDR3 is CASSANMDGIPGELFF. CDR3 sequence (DNA): TGTGCCAGCAGCGCGAATATGGACGGAATCCCCGGGGAGCTGTTTTTT.

The rearrangement joins TRBV5-4 to TRBJ2-5; TRBD2 aligns across 8 bases. V lost 1 base to trimming and J lost 5 bases; unmatched junction nucleotides: 7. The germline V gene has CDR1 SGHNT and CDR2 YYREEE (reference sequence). The CDR3 length is 15 residues. Here the CDR3 reads CASSLITPGGETQYF. DNA of the CDR3: TGTGCCAGCAGCTTGATCACCCCGGGGGGGGAGACCCAGTACTTC.

The chain combines TRBV27 with TRBJ2-1, with TRBD2 matching over 8 bases. The germline V gene has CDR1 MNHEY and CDR2 SMNVEV (reference sequence). This CDR3 comprises 18 residues. V lost 5 bases to trimming and J lost 4 bases; unmatched junction nucleotides: 16. The CDR3 is CASSQERTGGFLYNEQFF. The DNA for the CDR3 is TGTGCCAGCAGTCAGGAACGAACGGGGGGGTTCCTTTACAATGAGCAGTTCTTC.

Comments on this clone: A much larger clone lies one base from this, so it may be a read error. Additional DNA sequences in this sample encode the identical CDR3. The CDR3, as DNA: TGCGCCAGCCGATGGGACACTCTCCTCTCCTACGAGCAATACTTC. This encodes CASRWDTLLSYEQYF. The J gene is TRBJ2-7, the V gene TRBV5-1, with a tentative D call TRBD1 (6 bases). There are 15 residues in the CDR3. Germline V gene lookup returns CDR1 SGHRS and CDR2 YFSETQ.

This sequence joins TRBV5-1 and TRBJ2-3, with D possibly called TRBD1 or TRBD2 (5 bases each). V lost 4 bases and J 0 bases, leaving 9 bases between the germline ends. The CDR3 covers 14 residues. Germline lookup yields CDR1 SGHRS and CDR2 YFSETQ. CDR3 loop: CASSPGASTDTQYF. Here the CDR3 DNA reads TGCGCCAGCAGCCCCGGGGCGAGCACAGATACGCAGTATTTT. Looking up the rest from reference TRBV5-1 and TRBJ2-3 gives the full variable domain: KAGVTQTPRYLIKTRGQQVTLSCSPISGHRSVSWYQQTPGQGLQFLFEYFSETQRNKGNFPGRFSGRQFSNSRSEMNVSTLELGDSALYLCASSPGASTDTQYFGPGTRLTVL.

V is TRBV6-5 and J is TRBJ1-2; D is perhaps TRBD1 (6 bases). Germline loops: CDR1 MNHEY, CDR2 SVGAGI. This CDR3 contains 12 residues. The V and J ends lost 11 bases and 4 bases respectively, with 14 bases between them. The chain's CDR3 is CAVGGPSYGYTF. For the CDR3, the DNA is TGTGCCGTCGGGGGGCCCTCCTATGGCTACACCTTC.

The genes are TRBV10-3 and TRBJ2-3, with 10 bases that match TRBD1. This CDR3 has 15 residues. Trimming removed 10 bases from V and 4 bases from J; junction bases left unmatched: 11. Germline V gene lookup returns CDR1 ENHRY and CDR2 SYGVKD. In DNA, the CDR3 is TGTGCCACTCGACAGGGGGCGGGGGAGGCAGATACGCAGTATTTT. Encoded protein: CATRQGAGEADTQYF.

The chain is built from TRBV10-2 and TRBJ1-4, with TRBD1 as a possible D gene (6 bases). CDR3 length equals 14 residues. Germline assignment: CDR1 WSHSY and CDR2 SAAADI. Trimming pared 2 bases from V and 10 bases from J, leaving 14 bases between. For the CDR3, the DNA is TGCGCCAGCAGTGAGGTCAGGGGATTAGGAAAACTGTTTTTT. It translates to CASSEVRGLGKLFF.

The chain joins TRBV10-3 to TRBJ2-3, with TRBD2 matching 9 bases. The CDR3 spans 14 residues. V gave up 9 bases and J gave up 3 bases; unmatched junction bases: 7. Germline V gene data show CDR1 as ENHRY and CDR2 as SYGVKD. The CDR3 DNA reads as TGTGCCATTACCCGGACTAGCGAGACAGATACGCAGTATTTT. It is translated as CAITRTSETDTQYF.

This rearrangement joins TRBV5-6 to TRBJ2-1; 14 nucleotides match TRBD2. Germline values: CDR1 SGHDT, CDR2 YYEEEE. The CDR3 totals 14 residues. Losses at the gene ends were 5 bases for V and 8 bases for J; bases not matched to a gene: 3. The CDR3 DNA sequence: TGTGCCAGCAGGACTAGCGGGGGGGCACATGAGCAGTTCTTC. Residues: CASRTSGGAHEQFF. Full variable domain (remainder filled in from reference TRBV5-6 and TRBJ2-1): DAGVTQSPTHLIKTRGQQVTLRCSPKSGHDTVSWYQQALGQGPQFIFQYYEEEERQRGNFPDRFSGHQFPNYSSELNVNALLLGDSALYLCASRTSGGAHEQFFGPGTRLTVL.

The chain has TRBV25-1 and TRBJ1-1; a weak D match, TRBD1 (5 bases). Germline V CDR1 and CDR2: MGHDK, SYGVNS. The CDR3 length is 13 residues. V lost 1 base and J 6 bases, leaving 9 bases between the germline ends. The CDR3 DNA sequence: TGTGCCAGCAGTGAATTGTGGGACGCTGAAGCTTTCTTT. This gives the protein CASSELWDAEAFF.

The chain uses TRBV7-9 and TRBJ2-3, with D tentatively TRBD1 (6 bases). CDR1 is SEHNR and CDR2 is FQNEAQ in the germline V gene (reference sequence). The CDR3 contains 16 residues. V was pared by 6 bases and J by 0 bases, with 16 bases between. The CDR3 loop reads CASRDSGTTSTDTQYF. In nucleotides, the CDR3 is TGTGCCAGCAGAGACTCCGGGACAACTAGCACAGATACGCAGTATTTT.

J is TRBJ2-5 and V is TRBV11-2, with 9 bases lining up with TRBD1. The germline V gene encodes CDR1 SGHAT and CDR2 FQNNGV. CDR3 size: 14 residues. The V and J ends lost 3 bases and 11 bases, in that order; junction bases with no gene match: 10. CDR3 nucleotides: TGTGCCAGCAGCTTTGGGACAGGGTCGGGGACTCAGTACTTC. Its protein product is CASSFGTGSGTQYF.

The rearrangement links TRBV7-9 to TRBJ2-7; 9 nucleotides align to TRBD1. Germline CDR1 is SEHNR and CDR2 is FQNEAQ (reference sequence). There are 15 residues in the CDR3. J gave up 6 bases and V 5 bases, and 11 bases lay outside the gene matches. For the CDR3, the DNA is TGTGCCAGCAGCCGTGCCGGGACAGGGAGTAGCGAGCAGTACTTC. Its protein is CASSRAGTGSSEQYF.

J is TRBJ2-1 and V is TRBV7-2; TRBD2 matches 8 bases. V shed 5 bases, J shed 0 bases, and the junction held 6 bases outside the gene matches. In germline, CDR1 is SGHTA, CDR2 FQGNSA. The CDR3 totals 16 residues. CDR3 loop: CASSLHSGISYNEQFF. In DNA, the CDR3 is TGTGCCAGCAGCCTCCATAGCGGGATCTCCTACAATGAGCAGTTCTTC.